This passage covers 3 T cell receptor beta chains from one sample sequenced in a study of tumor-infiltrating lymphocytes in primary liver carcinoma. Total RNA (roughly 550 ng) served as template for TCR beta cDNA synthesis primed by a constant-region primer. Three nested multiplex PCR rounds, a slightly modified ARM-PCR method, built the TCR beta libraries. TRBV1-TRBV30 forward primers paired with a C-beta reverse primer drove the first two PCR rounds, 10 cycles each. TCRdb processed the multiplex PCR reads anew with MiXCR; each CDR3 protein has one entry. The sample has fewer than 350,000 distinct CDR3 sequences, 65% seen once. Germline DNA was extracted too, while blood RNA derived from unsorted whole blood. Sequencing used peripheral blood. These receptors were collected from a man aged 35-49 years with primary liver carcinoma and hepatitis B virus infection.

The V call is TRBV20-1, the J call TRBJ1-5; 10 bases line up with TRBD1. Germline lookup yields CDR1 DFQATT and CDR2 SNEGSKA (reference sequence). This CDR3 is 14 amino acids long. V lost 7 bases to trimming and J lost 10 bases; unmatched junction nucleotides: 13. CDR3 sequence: CSGLPGQGSLPQHF. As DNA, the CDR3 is TGCAGTGGCCTCCCGGGACAGGGGTCTCTACCCCAGCATTTT.

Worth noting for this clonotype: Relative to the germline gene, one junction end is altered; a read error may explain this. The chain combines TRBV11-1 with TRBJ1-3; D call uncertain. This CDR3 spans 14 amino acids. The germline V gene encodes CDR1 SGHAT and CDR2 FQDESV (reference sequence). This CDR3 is CASSSWRSGNIIYF. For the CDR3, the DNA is TGTGCCAGCAGCTCATGGCGGTCTGGAAACATCATATATTTT.

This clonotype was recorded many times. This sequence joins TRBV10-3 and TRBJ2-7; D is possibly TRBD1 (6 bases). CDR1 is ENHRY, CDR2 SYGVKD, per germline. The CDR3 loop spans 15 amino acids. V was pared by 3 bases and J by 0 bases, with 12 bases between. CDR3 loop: CAISDGADSSYEQYF. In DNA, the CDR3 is TGTGCCATCAGTGATGGAGCGGACAGCTCCTACGAGCAGTACTTC.